This is a list of T cell receptor beta chains from one sample in a study of blood T cells in healthy people across ages. TCRdb independently ran MiXCR on the 5' RACE reads; one entry per CDR3 protein. The table records 500,000 to 700,000 distinct CDR3 sequences, roughly 30% of them present only once. The sequencing input was blood. These receptors originate from a woman aged 80 or older in good health. Both conserved end residues are part of each CDR3. The D gene is left open where the match is weak. Expanded clones are given a class, and other clones once, few, many or no size at all.

d_gene	v_gene	j_gene	abundance	CDR3aa	CDR3nt
NA	TRBV3-1	TRBJ1-2	many	CASSQTGSEGYTF	TGTGCCAGCAGCCAGACGGGATCCGAAGGCTACACCTTC
NA	TRBV12-3/TRBV12-4	TRBJ2-7	many	CASSFGREYEQYF	TGTGCCAGCAGTTTTGGCAGGGAATACGAGCAGTACTTC
NA	TRBV20-1	TRBJ1-2	few	CSASGIRGDYGYTF	TGCAGTGCTAGTGGGATTCGGGGGGACTATGGCTACACCTTC
TRBD1	TRBV6-2/TRBV6-3	TRBJ1-2	many	CASSHDRANYGYTF	TGTGCCAGCAGCCACGACAGGGCCAACTATGGCTACACCTTC
TRBD2	TRBV20-1	TRBJ2-3	many	CSARDASGPVDTQYF	TGCAGTGCTAGAGATGCTAGCGGGCCCGTGGATACGCAGTATTTT
NA	TRBV27	TRBJ1-5	few	CASWTAHSNQPQHF	TGTGCCAGCTGGACAGCCCATAGCAATCAGCCCCAGCATTTT
TRBD1	TRBV28	TRBJ1-1	NA	CASRAGGPDTEAFF	TGTGCCAGCAGGGCAGGGGGGCCTGACACTGAAGCTTTCTTT
TRBD2	TRBV11-2	TRBJ2-3	NA	CASSPSGTSGVDTQYF	TGTGCCAGCAGCCCCTCCGGGACTAGCGGGGTGGACACGCAGTATTTT
NA	TRBV7-2	TRBJ2-5	many	CASSSRVSQYF	TGTGCCAGCAGCTCCAGGGTTTCCCAGTACTTC
NA	TRBV3-1	TRBJ1-4	few	CASSQGRSMNEKLFF	TGTGCCAGCAGCCAAGGACGTTCCATGAATGAAAAACTGTTTTTT
TRBD2	TRBV24-1	TRBJ2-3	NA	CATRGLRGGGGTDTQYF	TGTGCCACCAGAGGTCTCAGGGGCGGGGGGGGCACAGATACGCAGTATTTT
NA	TRBV5-4	TRBJ2-6	NA	CAGSLSGANVLTF	TGTGCCGGCAGCCTGTCTGGGGCCAACGTCCTGACTTTC
NA	TRBV10-3	TRBJ2-3	many	CAISEFGDTQYF	TGTGCCATCAGTGAGTTCGGGGATACGCAGTATTTT
TRBD2	TRBV7-2	TRBJ2-5	NA	CASSLVLAGGPKTQYF	TGTGCCAGCAGCTTAGTTCTAGCGGGGGGGCCTAAGACCCAGTACTTC
TRBD2	TRBV2	TRBJ2-1	NA	CASSPLAGNGEQFF	TGTGCCAGCAGTCCACTAGCGGGGAACGGTGAGCAGTTCTTC
TRBD1	TRBV5-1	TRBJ1-1	few	CASSRTGRVAEAFF	TGCGCCAGCAGTAGGACAGGGAGGGTTGCTGAAGCTTTCTTT
NA	TRBV20-1	TRBJ2-7	many	CSARILDVSSYEQYF	TGCAGTGCTAGAATATTGGACGTGAGCTCCTACGAGCAGTACTTC
NA	TRBV9	TRBJ2-3	many	CASSVRAGSTDTQYF	TGTGCCAGCAGCGTAAGAGCGGGTAGCACAGATACGCAGTATTTT
NA	TRBV7-2	TRBJ2-7	many	CASSLSREQYF	TGTGCCAGCAGCTTATCGCGGGAGCAGTACTTC
NA	TRBV20-1	TRBJ2-7	many	CSAGLGHEQYF	TGCAGTGCGGGACTGGGCCACGAGCAGTACTTC
NA	TRBV14	TRBJ2-1	few	CASSQEDWGRTYNEQFF	TGTGCCAGCAGCCAAGAAGATTGGGGGAGGACCTACAATGAGCAGTTCTTC
NA	TRBV20-1	TRBJ2-1	many	CSARTPGQQFF	TGCAGTGCTAGAACCCCAGGCCAGCAGTTCTTC
NA	TRBV7-9	TRBJ1-4	NA	CASSSGSSNEKLFF	TGTGCCAGCAGCTCGGGCAGCTCGAATGAAAAACTGTTTTTT
TRBD1	TRBV27	TRBJ2-4	many	CASSSPGGASKNIQYF	TGTGCCAGCAGTTCCCCAGGGGGCGCTTCCAAAAACATTCAGTACTTC